A single sample is the source of the 25 T cell receptor beta chains below, sequenced in a study of CD8+CD57+ T cells in acquired aplastic anemia. Sequencing involved patients with CD8+CD57+ cell expansion previously shown by flow cytometry. Profiling that covered TCR beta VDJ and CDR3 relied on genomic DNA as its template. TCRdb independently ran MiXCR on the reads; one entry per CDR3 protein. The sample yields hundreds of thousands of distinct CDR3 sequences, roughly 34% seen once. Material: sorted CD4+, CD8+, or CD8+CD57+ T cells (not recorded which) from PBMCs. These receptors were collected from a human donor with aplastic anemia.

This chain joins TRBV2 and TRBJ2-5, with D tentatively TRBD2 (5 bases). The germline CDR1 and CDR2 sequences are SNHLY and FYNNEI. The CDR3 covers 13 residues. The V and J ends lost 7 bases and 3 bases respectively, with 12 bases between them. The CDR3 reads CASIPTREETQYF. The CDR3 DNA reads TGTGCCAGCATTCCGACGCGGGAAGAGACCCAGTACTTC.

For this clonotype: This sequence may be a read error, since a much larger clone differs from it by one base. The chain couples TRBV20-1 to TRBJ2-7, with D maybe TRBD2 (5 bases). This CDR3 has 15 residues. The germline V gene has CDR1 DFQATT and CDR2 SNEGSKA (reference sequence). Trimming cost V 5 bases and J 4 bases, with 21 bases left between them. CDR3 in amino acids: CSARGSLAGAYEQYF. In DNA form, the CDR3 reads TGCAGTGCTCGAGGATCCCTAGCTGGCGCGTACGAGCAGTACTTC.

The chain links TRBV7-9 to TRBJ1-2; 7 nucleotides line up with TRBD1. The CDR3 is 15 amino acids. Per the germline V gene, CDR1 is SEHNR and CDR2 is FQNEAQ (reference sequence). The J segment lost 2 bases and the V segment lost 3 bases, leaving 6 bases of the junction unmatched. The CDR3 nucleotides read TGTGCCAGCAGCTTGACCGGGACAGACAACTATGGCTACACCTTC. Translating gives CASSLTGTDNYGYTF. Based on the CDR3 plus reference TRBV7-9 and TRBJ1-2, the full variable domain is DTGVSQNPRHKITKRGQNVTFRCDPISEHNRLYWYRQTLGQGPEFLTYFQNEAQLEKSRLLSDRFSAERPKGSFSTLEIQRTEQGDSAMYLCASSLTGTDNYGYTFGSGTRLTVV.

With regard to this clonotype: A much larger clone sits a single nucleotide away, making a read error possible. This chain links TRBV10-3 with TRBJ1-6, with 8 bases aligning to TRBD1. CDR1 ENHRY and CDR2 SYGVKD come from the germline V gene. This CDR3 spans 16 amino acids. The CDR3 sequence: CANSLDRPGGTSPLHF. CDR3 bases: TGTGCCAACAGTTTAGATAGGCCAGGGGGCACTTCACCCCTCCACTTT.

V is TRBV9 and J is TRBJ2-5; 12 positions match TRBD2. CDR3 size: 14 residues. Germline values: CDR1 SGDLS, CDR2 YYNGEE. The V gene end was trimmed by 4 bases and the J gene end by 4 bases; junction bases not matched to a gene: 2. CDR3 residues: CASSSLAGGETQYF. The CDR3 nucleotides read TGTGCCAGCAGCTCACTAGCGGGAGGAGAGACCCAGTACTTC.

The V and J genes are TRBV27 and TRBJ2-3; no definite D call. The V end lost 1 base, the J end lost 5 bases, and 10 bases lay between the germline ends. The CDR3 is made up of 14 amino acids. Germline CDR1 reads MNHEY; CDR2 reads SMNVEV (reference sequence). For the CDR3, the DNA is TGTGCCAGCAGTTTATACACAGCCAGAGATACGCAGTATTTT. It translates to CASSLYTARDTQYF.

This clonotype showed up many times. The genes are TRBV5-8 and TRBJ2-6; D is unclear. The CDR3 extends over 13 amino acids. CDR1 is SGHTS and CDR2 is YDEGEE in the germline V gene. V lost 5 bases to trimming and J lost 2 bases, with 5 bases between them. The CDR3 nucleotides read TGTGCCAGCAGGGTAGCTGGGGCCAACGTCCTGACTTTC. Translation gives CASRVAGANVLTF.

This chain links TRBV9 with TRBJ1-1, with D possibly TRBD1 on 5 matching bases. The CDR3 is made up of 15 amino acids. Per the germline V gene, CDR1 is SGDLS and CDR2 is YYNGEE. V gave up 3 bases and J gave up 1 base, with 13 bases separating them. CDR3 sequence reads: CASSDRGDGNTEAFF. CDR3 DNA: TGTGCCAGCAGCGATAGAGGGGACGGGAACACTGAAGCTTTCTTT.

This clonotype was seen repeatedly, ten times or more. In nucleotides, the CDR3 is TGTGCCACGGCCCCCCAGCGGGAGGGCACAGATACGCAGTATTTT. As protein: CATAPQREGTDTQYF. The chain recombines TRBV2 with TRBJ2-3, with 9 bases that match TRBD2. The CDR3 runs to 15 residues. Trimming at V came to 10 bases and at J to 1 base, leaving 9 bases not matched to a gene. Germline V gene data show CDR1 as SNHLY and CDR2 as FYNNEI.

This clonotype occurred a few times. The chain couples TRBV4-3 to TRBJ1-3; D is uncertain. CDR1 LGHNA and CDR2 YSLEER come from the germline V gene. The CDR3 has 13 amino acids. V lost 1 base and J 3 bases, leaving 4 bases between the germline ends. In DNA, the CDR3 is TGCGCCAGCAGCCAAGTTCTTGGAAACACCATATATTTT. Residues: CASSQVLGNTIYF.

This clonotype was counted at least ten times. The chain uses TRBV19 and TRBJ1-4; D uncertain. The CDR3 is 14 residues long. Trimming pared 4 bases from V and 1 base from J, leaving 7 bases between. Germline CDR1 is LNHDA and CDR2 is SQIVND (reference sequence). CDR3 loop: CASSNAGTNEKLFF. As DNA, the CDR3 is TGTGCCAGTAGTAATGCGGGAACTAATGAAAAACTGTTTTTT. Filled out from reference TRBV19 and TRBJ1-4, the complete variable domain reads DGGITQSPKYLFRKEGQNVTLSCEQNLNHDAMYWYRQDPGQGLRLIYYSQIVNDFQKGDIAEGYSVSREKKESFPLTVTSAQKNPTAFYLCASSNAGTNEKLFFGSGTQLSVL.

The chain has TRBV25-1 and TRBJ1-1; 7 bases match TRBD1. Losses at the gene ends were 4 bases for V and 6 bases for J; bases not matched to a gene: 8. Germline V gives CDR1 MGHDK, CDR2 SYGVNS. The CDR3 totals 14 residues. CDR3 nucleotide sequence: TGTGCCAGCAGTGCTAGTCGCAGGGGGGCTGAAGCTTTCTTT. This encodes CASSASRRGAEAFF.

Of note for this clonotype: A much larger clone sits a single nucleotide away, making a read error possible. The chain has TRBV7-6 and TRBJ1-2, with D maybe TRBD1 (6 bases). Trimming took off 5 bases at V and 8 bases at J, with 18 bases between the two ends. CDR1 is SGHVS and CDR2 is FNYEAQ in the germline V gene. There are 14 residues in the CDR3. CDR3 bases: TGTGCCAGCAGCCCACAGGGTAATACTCAGGGCTACACCTTC. Amino acids: CASSPQGNTQGYTF.

The J gene is TRBJ2-3, the V gene TRBV11-2, with 8 bases fitting TRBD2. The length of the CDR3 is 16 residues. V gave up 0 bases and J gave up 4 bases; unmatched junction bases: 6. The germline CDR1 and CDR2 sequences are SGHAT and FQNNGV. CDR3 coding DNA: TGTGCCAGCAGCTTAGATCCGGGGGGGGCCCCAGATACGCAGTATTTT. This codes for CASSLDPGGAPDTQYF.

V is TRBV10-3 and J is TRBJ2-5; a possible D gene is TRBD2 (6 bases). Germline values: CDR1 ENHRY, CDR2 SYGVKD. CDR3 length equals 15 residues. Between the trimmed V and J ends, which lost 2 bases and 2 bases, there was a span of 12 bases. This CDR3 is CAISETTGLQETQYF. The CDR3 nucleotides are TGTGCCATCAGTGAGACGACGGGACTTCAAGAGACCCAGTACTTC.

A single count supports this clonotype. The chain employs TRBV2 and TRBJ1-3; D gene ambiguous. Germline V CDR1 and CDR2: SNHLY, FYNNEI. V was cut by 7 bases and J by 9 bases, with 13 bases left in between. The CDR3 is made up of 12 amino acids. The CDR3 here is CASKREVGTIYF. CDR3 nucleotide sequence: TGTGCCAGCAAAAGGGAGGTTGGCACCATATATTTT.

This clonotype has at least ten counts. V is TRBV15 and J is TRBJ1-1; the match to TRBD1 covers 7 bases. This CDR3 comprises 16 residues. V shed 3 bases and J 4 bases; nucleotides not matched to a gene: 11. CDR1 and CDR2 from the germline V gene are LNHNV and YYDKDF (reference sequence). The CDR3, as DNA: TGTGCCACCAGCAGGGTTGCCGACAGGGCAGGCACTGAAGCTTTCTTT. It translates to CATSRVADRAGTEAFF.

The chain has TRBV9 and TRBJ1-5; D gene ambiguous. CDR1 and CDR2 (germline): SGDLS, YYNGEE. Trimming took 2 bases from V and 5 from J, leaving 2 bases between them. The CDR3 spans 11 residues. Written as DNA, the CDR3 is TGTGCCAGCAGCGTGGATCAGCCCCAGCATTTT. This gives the protein CASSVDQPQHF.

This clonotype turned up a few times. The genes are TRBV20-1 and TRBJ2-3; 9 bases match TRBD1. The CDR3 covers 13 residues. Looked up from germline, CDR1 is DFQATT and CDR2 is SNEGSKA (reference sequence). V lost 6 bases to trimming and J lost 6 bases; unmatched junction nucleotides: 7. The CDR3 protein is CSALQGAGDTQYF. CDR3 nucleotides: TGCAGTGCGCTACAGGGGGCCGGGGATACGCAGTATTTT.

This clonotype has a count of ten or more. V and J are TRBV9 and TRBJ2-5, with 7 bases fitting TRBD2. Trimming cost V 0 bases and J 8 bases; bases outside gene matches: 7. Germline values: CDR1 SGDLS, CDR2 YYNGEE. The CDR3 is 14 residues long. The CDR3, as DNA: TGTGCCAGCAGCGTAGCTACCGGGGAGGGAACCCAGTACTTC. Protein sequence: CASSVATGEGTQYF.

This chain connects TRBV6-2 or TRBV6-3 to TRBJ1-6; 7 bases match TRBD1. J was trimmed by 9 bases and V by 1 base; bases with no gene match: 18. Looked up from germline, CDR1 is MNHEY and CDR2 is SVGEGT. The CDR3 has 19 residues. Here the CDR3 DNA reads TGTGCCAGCAGTTACTATTCTAGGACAGGACGACAGATTCGTTCACCCCTCCACTTT. Translating it yields CASSYYSRTGRQIRSPLHF.

This sequence joins TRBV29-1 and TRBJ1-2, with 9 bases matching TRBD1. J gave up 8 bases and V 4 bases, and 14 bases lay outside the gene matches. Germline V gene data show CDR1 as SQVTM and CDR2 as ANQGSEA. The CDR3 is 15 residues long. The DNA of the CDR3 is TGCAGCGTTGCCGCCTGGGACAGGGAATTAGGAGGCTACACCTTC. Translating it yields CSVAAWDRELGGYTF.

About this clonotype: A read error may explain this, as a much larger clone is one base away. The chain combines TRBV20-1 with TRBJ1-5; tentatively, D is TRBD1 (5 bases). This CDR3 comprises 14 residues. Germline V CDR1 and CDR2: DFQATT, SNEGSKA (reference sequence). In DNA, the CDR3 is TGCAGTGCAAGAGTGACAGAGGGAAATCAGCCCCGGCATTTT. Translating gives CSARVTEGNQPRHF.

This clonotype was seen at least ten times. The chain is built from TRBV14 and TRBJ1-3, with D unclear. The germline V and J ends were trimmed by 2 bases and 1 base, with 6 bases remaining between them. This CDR3 comprises 14 residues. CDR1 and CDR2 from the germline V gene are SGHDN and FVKESK. This CDR3 is CASSQRLSGNTIYF. For the CDR3, the DNA is TGTGCCAGCAGCCAACGACTGTCTGGAAACACCATATATTTT.

The genes are TRBV6-1 and TRBJ2-2; 7 bases are a match to TRBD2. This CDR3 region has 17 residues. Trimming cost V 6 bases and J 1 base; bases outside gene matches: 11. Germline V gene sequence: CDR1 MNHNS, CDR2 SASEGT. The CDR3 is CASSNRHRGGNTGELFF. The CDR3 bases are TGTGCCAGCAGCAACAGACACCGCGGGGGGAACACCGGGGAGCTGTTTTTT.